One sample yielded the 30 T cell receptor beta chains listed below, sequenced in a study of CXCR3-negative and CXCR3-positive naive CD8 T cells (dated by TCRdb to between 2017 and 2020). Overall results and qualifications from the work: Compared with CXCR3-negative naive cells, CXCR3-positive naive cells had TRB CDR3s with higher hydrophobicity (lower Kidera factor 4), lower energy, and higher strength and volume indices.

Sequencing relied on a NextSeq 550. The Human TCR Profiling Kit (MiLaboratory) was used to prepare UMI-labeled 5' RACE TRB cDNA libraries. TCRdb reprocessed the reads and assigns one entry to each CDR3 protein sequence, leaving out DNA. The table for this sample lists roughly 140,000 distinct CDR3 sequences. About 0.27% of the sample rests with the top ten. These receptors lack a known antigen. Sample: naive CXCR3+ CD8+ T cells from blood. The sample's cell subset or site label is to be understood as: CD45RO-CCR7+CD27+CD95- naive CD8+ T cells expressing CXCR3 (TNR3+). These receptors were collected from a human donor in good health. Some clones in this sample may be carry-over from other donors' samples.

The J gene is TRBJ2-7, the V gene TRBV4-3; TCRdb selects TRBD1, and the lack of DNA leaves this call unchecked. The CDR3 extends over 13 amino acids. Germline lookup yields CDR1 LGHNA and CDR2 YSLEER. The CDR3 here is CASSEGQGDEQYF.

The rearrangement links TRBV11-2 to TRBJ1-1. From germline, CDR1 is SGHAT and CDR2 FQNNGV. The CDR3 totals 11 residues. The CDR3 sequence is CASSRNTEAFF.

The CDR3 sequence is CASSNGRRVSEEQYF. The chain has TRBV21-1 and TRBJ2-7. TRBV21-1 is assigned pseudogene status. CDR3 length: 15 residues.

This CDR3 reads CSVEDRSIEAFF. The rearrangement uses TRBV29-1 and TRBJ1-1. CDR3 length equals 12 residues. Germline values: CDR1 SQVTM, CDR2 ANQGSEA.

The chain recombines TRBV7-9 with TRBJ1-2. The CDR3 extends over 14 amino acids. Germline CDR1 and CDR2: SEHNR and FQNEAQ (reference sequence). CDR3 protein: CASSLGVGGYGYTF.

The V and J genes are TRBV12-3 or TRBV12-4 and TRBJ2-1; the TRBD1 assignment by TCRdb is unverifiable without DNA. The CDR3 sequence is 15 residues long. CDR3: CASSSPSRNYNEQFF.

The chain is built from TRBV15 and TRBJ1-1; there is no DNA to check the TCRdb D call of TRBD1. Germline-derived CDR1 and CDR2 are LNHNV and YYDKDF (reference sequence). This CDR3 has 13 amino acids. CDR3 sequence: CATRGEVHTEAFF.

The CDR3 loop is CASSFLGERNEQFF. This chain connects TRBV27 to TRBJ2-1; without DNA, the TCRdb call of TRBD1 cannot be checked. The CDR3 is 14 residues long. CDR1 is MNHEY, CDR2 SMNVEV, per germline (reference sequence).

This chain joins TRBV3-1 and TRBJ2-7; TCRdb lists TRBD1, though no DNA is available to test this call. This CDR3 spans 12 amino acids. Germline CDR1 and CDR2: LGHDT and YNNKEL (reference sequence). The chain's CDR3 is CASSPPGHEQYF.

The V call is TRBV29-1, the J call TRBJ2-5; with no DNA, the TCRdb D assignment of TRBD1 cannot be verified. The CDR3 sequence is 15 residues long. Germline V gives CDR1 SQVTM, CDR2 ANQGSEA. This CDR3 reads CSVDPRGTVQETQYF. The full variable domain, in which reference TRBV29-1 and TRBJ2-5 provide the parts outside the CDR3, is SAVISQKPSRDICQRGTSLTIQCQVDSQVTMMFWYRQQPGQSLTLIATANQGSEATYESGFVIDKFPISRPNLTFSTLTVSNMSPEDSSIYLCSVDPRGTVQETQYFGPGTRLLVL.

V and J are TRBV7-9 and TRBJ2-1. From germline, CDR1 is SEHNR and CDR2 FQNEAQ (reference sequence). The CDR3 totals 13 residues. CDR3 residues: CASSFTLTDEQFF.

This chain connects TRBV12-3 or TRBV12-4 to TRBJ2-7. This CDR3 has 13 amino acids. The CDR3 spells CASSFGANYEQYF.

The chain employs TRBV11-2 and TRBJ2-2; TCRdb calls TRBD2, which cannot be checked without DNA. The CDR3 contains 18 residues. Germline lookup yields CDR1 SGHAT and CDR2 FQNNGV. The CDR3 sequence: CASSSTRTSGRTGGELFF.

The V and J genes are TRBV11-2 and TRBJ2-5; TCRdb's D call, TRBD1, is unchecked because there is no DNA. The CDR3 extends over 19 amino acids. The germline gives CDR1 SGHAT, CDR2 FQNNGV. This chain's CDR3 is CASNLRPGVGSGEQETQYF.

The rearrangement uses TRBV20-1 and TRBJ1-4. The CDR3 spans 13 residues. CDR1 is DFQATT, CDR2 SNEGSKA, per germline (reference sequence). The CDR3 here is CSARAEHNEKLFF.

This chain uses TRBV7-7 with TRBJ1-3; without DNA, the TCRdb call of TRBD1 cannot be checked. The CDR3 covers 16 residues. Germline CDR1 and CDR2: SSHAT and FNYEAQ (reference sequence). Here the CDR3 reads CASSPGSEEGGNTIYF.

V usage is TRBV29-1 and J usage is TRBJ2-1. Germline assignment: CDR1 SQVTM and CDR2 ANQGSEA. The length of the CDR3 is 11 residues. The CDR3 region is CSVYGDNEQFF.

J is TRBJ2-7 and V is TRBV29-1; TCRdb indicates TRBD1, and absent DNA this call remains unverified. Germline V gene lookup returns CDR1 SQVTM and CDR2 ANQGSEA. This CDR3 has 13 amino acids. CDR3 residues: CSVMGQDYYEQYF.

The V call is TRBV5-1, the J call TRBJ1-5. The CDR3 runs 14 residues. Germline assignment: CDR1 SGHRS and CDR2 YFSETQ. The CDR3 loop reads CASSLEPSGQPRHF.

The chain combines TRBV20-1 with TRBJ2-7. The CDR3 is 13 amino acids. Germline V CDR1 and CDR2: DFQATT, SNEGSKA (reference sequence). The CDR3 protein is CSASSGDSYEQYF.

CDR3 sequence: CASSFIRTGTLYEQYF. V is TRBV6-2 or TRBV6-3 and J is TRBJ2-7; TCRdb's D gene call, TRBD1, goes unchecked for lack of DNA. The V gene's germline CDR1 is MNHEY and CDR2 SVGEGT. This CDR3 comprises 16 residues.

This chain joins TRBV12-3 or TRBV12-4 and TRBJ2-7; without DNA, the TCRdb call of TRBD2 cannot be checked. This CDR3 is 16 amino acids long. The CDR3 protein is CASSLAPHGHAYEQYF.

The CDR3 spells CSVERQGALGYTF. This chain uses TRBV29-1 with TRBJ1-2; TCRdb names TRBD1, which stays unverified in the absence of DNA. Per the germline V gene, CDR1 is SQVTM and CDR2 is ANQGSEA. The length of the CDR3 is 13 residues.

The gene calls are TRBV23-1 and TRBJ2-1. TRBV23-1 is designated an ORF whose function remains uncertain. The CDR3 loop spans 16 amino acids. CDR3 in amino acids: CASSQSTDGSYNEQFF.

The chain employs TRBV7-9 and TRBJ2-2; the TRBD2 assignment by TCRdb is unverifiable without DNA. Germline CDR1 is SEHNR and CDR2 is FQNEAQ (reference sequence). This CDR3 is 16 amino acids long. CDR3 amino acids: CASSLAGRENTGELFF.

CDR3 sequence: CSVHGGPDEQYF. V is TRBV29-1 and J is TRBJ2-7; TCRdb's D gene call, TRBD2, goes unchecked for lack of DNA. CDR1 and CDR2 from the germline V gene are SQVTM and ANQGSEA. This CDR3 has 12 amino acids.

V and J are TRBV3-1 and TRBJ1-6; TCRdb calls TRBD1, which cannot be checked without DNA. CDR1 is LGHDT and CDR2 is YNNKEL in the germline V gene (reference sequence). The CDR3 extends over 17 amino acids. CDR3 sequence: CASSQGGGQPYNSPLHF.

The CDR3 loop reads CASSYFTGYEQYF. This chain joins TRBV6-5 and TRBJ2-7; TCRdb selects TRBD1, and the lack of DNA leaves this call unchecked. The CDR3 is 13 residues long. The germline V gene has CDR1 MNHEY and CDR2 SVGAGI.

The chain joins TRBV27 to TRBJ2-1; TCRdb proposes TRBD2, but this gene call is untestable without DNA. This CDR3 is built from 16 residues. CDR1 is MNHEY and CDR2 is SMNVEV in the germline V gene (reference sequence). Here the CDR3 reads CASSLLVSGGYNEQFF.

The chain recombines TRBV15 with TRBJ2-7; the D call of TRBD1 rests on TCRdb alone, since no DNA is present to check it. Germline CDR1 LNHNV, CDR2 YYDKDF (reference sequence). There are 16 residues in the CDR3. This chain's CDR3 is CATSGHSGPSPYEQYF.